Presented here are 14 T cell receptor beta chains from one specimen sequenced in a study of blood T cell repertoires in COVID-19. Data came from immunoSEQ multiplex PCR; TCRdb stores just in-frame clones and leaves some out. The sample carries roughly 300,000 clones, roughly 92% recorded once. The sequenced material came from peripheral blood. The origin of the receptors is a woman aged 25 to 39 with COVID-19, enrolled during active disease.

The V gene is TRBV11-3, the J gene TRBJ1-1; D might be TRBD1 (6 bases). Trimming took off 1 base at V and 1 base at J, with 7 bases between the two ends. Per the germline V gene, CDR1 is SGHNT and CDR2 is YENEEA. The CDR3 runs 14 residues. Here the CDR3 DNA reads TGTGCCAGCAGCTTAGGCAGGGGGAACACTGAAGCTTTCTTT. It is translated as CASSLGRGNTEAFF.

The V call is TRBV28, the J call TRBJ1-3; no reliable D call. Germline values: CDR1 MDHEN, CDR2 SYDVKM. The CDR3 runs to 15 residues. Trimming stripped 8 bases from V and 0 bases from J, with 14 bases between. CDR3 DNA sequence: TGTGCCAGCGGAATCCAGGTCTTCTCTGGAAACACCATATATTTT. This encodes CASGIQVFSGNTIYF.

The chain couples TRBV27 to TRBJ1-1, with 8 bases lining up with TRBD1. From germline, CDR1 is MNHEY and CDR2 SMNVEV (reference sequence). This CDR3 has 11 amino acids. The V segment lost 8 bases and the J segment 13 bases; nucleotides outside the gene matches: 9. CDR3 in amino acids: CASQTGTGVFF. The CDR3, as DNA: TGTGCCAGCCAAACCGGGACAGGAGTTTTCTTT.

This rearrangement joins TRBV19 to TRBJ2-3; the match to TRBD2 covers 9 bases. The germline V gene has CDR1 LNHDA and CDR2 SQIVND (reference sequence). The J segment lost 2 bases and the V segment lost 6 bases, leaving 9 bases of the junction unmatched. This CDR3 region has 16 residues. In nucleotides, the CDR3 is TGTGCCAGTAGGACAAGCGCGGGAGGGATCACAGATACGCAGTATTTT. Amino acid sequence: CASRTSAGGITDTQYF.

The chain is built from TRBV6-4 and TRBJ2-2, with D possibly matching TRBD1 (6 bases). The CDR3 contains 19 residues. CDR1 is MRHNA and CDR2 is SNTAGT in the germline V gene. Trimming pared 4 bases from V and 0 bases from J, leaving 21 bases between. Here the CDR3 DNA reads TGTGCCAGCAGTGCCCAGCCACCCACTACAGGGTCGAACACCGGGGAGCTGTTTTTT. It translates to CASSAQPPTTGSNTGELFF.

This rearrangement joins TRBV5-6 to TRBJ2-7; 14 bases line up with TRBD2. Germline V gene data show CDR1 as SGHDT and CDR2 as YYEEEE. V lost 2 bases, J lost 2 bases, and 6 bases stayed unmatched. This CDR3 has 17 amino acids. The CDR3 DNA sequence: TGTGCCAGCAGCTTCGGGACTAGCGGGAGAGCGACCTACGAGCAGTACTTC. Translated: CASSFGTSGRATYEQYF.

The chain combines TRBV7-8 with TRBJ1-1, with a weak D call TRBD1 (6 bases). CDR1 is SGHVS and CDR2 is FQNEAQ in the germline V gene. The CDR3 totals 13 residues. The germline V and J ends were trimmed by 2 bases and 5 bases, with 9 bases remaining between them. CDR3 sequence: CASSLIGGTEAFF. CDR3 in DNA: TGTGCCAGCAGCTTAATAGGGGGAACTGAAGCTTTCTTT.

The chain combines TRBV9 with TRBJ1-6; 10 positions match TRBD1. Losses at the gene ends were 3 bases for V and 11 bases for J; bases not matched to a gene: 5. Germline assignment: CDR1 SGDLS and CDR2 YYNGEE. The CDR3 is 14 residues long. The CDR3 DNA is TGTGCCAGCAGCGCAGACAGGGGGCGGGCACCCCTCCACTTT. It encodes CASSADRGRAPLHF.

The chain employs TRBV5-4 and TRBJ2-7, with 7 bases lining up with TRBD2. The CDR3 has 18 residues. V lost 4 bases, J lost 4 bases, and 20 bases stayed unmatched. CDR1 and CDR2 from the germline V gene are SGHNT and YYREEE (reference sequence). The CDR3 region has the DNA TGTGCCAGCAGCGTGGGGCCCTATAGCGTGGGAGGGAATTACGAGCAGTACTTC. This codes for CASSVGPYSVGGNYEQYF.

J is TRBJ2-3 and V is TRBV21-1; the table's D call, TRBD1, has no DNA check behind it. TRBV21-1 is given as a pseudogene. This CDR3 comprises 18 residues. The CDR3 sequence: CASSKGPIDRGGTDTQYF. In DNA, the CDR3 is TGTGCCAGCAGCAAAGGCCCTATAGACAGGGGGGGCACAGATACGCAGTATTTT.

The chain recombines TRBV30 with TRBJ1-2; D might be TRBD1 (5 bases). V gave up 3 bases and J gave up 0 bases, with 14 bases separating them. The germline gives CDR1 GTSNPN, CDR2 SVGIG (reference sequence). The CDR3 runs 15 residues. DNA of the CDR3: TGTGCCTGGAGCCCCCCAGGGTTAACTAACTATGGCTACACCTTC. It is translated as CAWSPPGLTNYGYTF.

The chain recombines TRBV29-1 with TRBJ1-2; 7 bases fit TRBD1. Germline assignment: CDR1 SQVTM and CDR2 ANQGSEA. CDR3 length equals 12 residues. V lost 6 bases, J lost 5 bases, and 6 bases stayed unmatched. The CDR3 DNA is TGCAGCGTAAGACAGGGTCGGTATGGCTACACCTTC. Residues: CSVRQGRYGYTF. The entire variable domain, with the rest obtained from reference TRBV29-1 and TRBJ1-2, is as follows: SAVISQKPSRDICQRGTSLTIQCQVDSQVTMMFWYRQQPGQSLTLIATANQGSEATYESGFVIDKFPISRPNLTFSTLTVSNMSPEDSSIYLCSVRQGRYGYTFGSGTRLTVV.

DNA of the CDR3: TGTGCCAGCAGTTTAAGGGGCGGGGGGGCAAGTAATCAGCCCCAGCATTTT. The encoded protein is CASSLRGGGASNQPQHF. The chain links TRBV27 to TRBJ1-5, with a weak D call TRBD1 (6 bases). CDR1 is MNHEY and CDR2 is SMNVEV in the germline V gene (reference sequence). The CDR3 has 17 residues. V was trimmed by 2 bases and J by 4 bases, leaving 18 bases between them.

The chain joins TRBV10-2 to TRBJ2-2, with 10 bases matching TRBD1. This CDR3 comprises 14 residues. With V trimmed by 5 bases and J by 6 bases, 3 bases remained unmatched. Germline V CDR1 and CDR2: WSHSY, SAAADI. The CDR3 DNA reads TGCGCCAGCAGTCGGGACAGGGGAGCCGGGGAGCTGTTTTTT. This gives the protein CASSRDRGAGELFF.